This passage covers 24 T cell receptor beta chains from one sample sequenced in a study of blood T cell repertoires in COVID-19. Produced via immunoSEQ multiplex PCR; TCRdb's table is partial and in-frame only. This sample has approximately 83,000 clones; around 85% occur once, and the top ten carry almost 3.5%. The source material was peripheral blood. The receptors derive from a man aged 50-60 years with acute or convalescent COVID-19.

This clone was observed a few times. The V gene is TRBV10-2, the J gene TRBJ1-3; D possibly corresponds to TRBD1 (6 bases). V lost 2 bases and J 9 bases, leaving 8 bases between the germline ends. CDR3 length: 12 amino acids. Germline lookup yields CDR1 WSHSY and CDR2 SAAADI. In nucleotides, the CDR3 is TGCGCCAGCAGTGAGGGGGGCGGCACCATATATTTT. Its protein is CASSEGGGTIYF.

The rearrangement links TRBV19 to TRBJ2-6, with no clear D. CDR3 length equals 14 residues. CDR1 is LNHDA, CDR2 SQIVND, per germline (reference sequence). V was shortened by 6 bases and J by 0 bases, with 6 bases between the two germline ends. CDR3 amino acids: CASRYFSGANVLTF. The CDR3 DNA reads TGTGCCAGTAGGTATTTCTCTGGGGCCAACGTCCTGACTTTC. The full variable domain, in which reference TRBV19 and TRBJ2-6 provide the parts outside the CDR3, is DGGITQSPKYLFRKEGQNVTLSCEQNLNHDAMYWYRQDPGQGLRLIYYSQIVNDFQKGDIAEGYSVSREKKESFPLTVTSAQKNPTAFYLCASRYFSGANVLTFGAGSRLTVL.

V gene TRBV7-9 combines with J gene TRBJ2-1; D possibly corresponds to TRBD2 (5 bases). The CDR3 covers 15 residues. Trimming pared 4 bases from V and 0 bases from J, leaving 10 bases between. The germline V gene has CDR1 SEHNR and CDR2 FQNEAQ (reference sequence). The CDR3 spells CASSYSGSSYNEQFF. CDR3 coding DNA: TGTGCCAGCAGCTACAGCGGTAGCTCCTACAATGAGCAGTTCTTC.

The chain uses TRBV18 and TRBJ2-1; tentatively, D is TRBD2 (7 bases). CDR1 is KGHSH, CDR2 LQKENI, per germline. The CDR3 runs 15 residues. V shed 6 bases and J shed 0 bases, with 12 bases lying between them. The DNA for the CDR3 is TGTGCCAGCTCGGGGGGGGCAAGCTCCTACAATGAGCAGTTCTTC. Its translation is CASSGGASSYNEQFF.

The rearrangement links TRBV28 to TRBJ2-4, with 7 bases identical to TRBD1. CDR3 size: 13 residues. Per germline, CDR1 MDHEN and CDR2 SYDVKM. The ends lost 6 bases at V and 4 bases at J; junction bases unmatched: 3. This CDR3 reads CASRTGAKNIQYF. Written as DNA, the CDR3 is TGTGCCAGCAGAACAGGGGCTAAAAACATTCAGTACTTC.

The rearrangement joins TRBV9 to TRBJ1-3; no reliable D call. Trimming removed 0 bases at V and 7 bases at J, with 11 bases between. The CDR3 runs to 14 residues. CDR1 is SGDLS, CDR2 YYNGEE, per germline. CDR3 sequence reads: CASSVGSAANTIYF. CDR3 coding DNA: TGTGCCAGCAGCGTAGGGTCAGCGGCGAACACCATATATTTT.

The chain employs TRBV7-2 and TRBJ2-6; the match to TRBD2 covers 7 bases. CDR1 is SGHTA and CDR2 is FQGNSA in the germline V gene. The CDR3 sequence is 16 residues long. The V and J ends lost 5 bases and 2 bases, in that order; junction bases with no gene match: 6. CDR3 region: CASSPWSGAGANVLTF. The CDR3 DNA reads TGTGCCAGCAGCCCCTGGAGCGGGGCTGGGGCCAACGTCCTGACTTTC.

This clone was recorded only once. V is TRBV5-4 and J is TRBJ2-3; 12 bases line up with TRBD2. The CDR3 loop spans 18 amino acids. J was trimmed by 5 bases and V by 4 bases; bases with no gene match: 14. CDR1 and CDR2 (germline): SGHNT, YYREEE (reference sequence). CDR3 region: CASSASSGGVPRGDTQYF. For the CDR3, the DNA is TGTGCCAGCAGCGCCTCTAGCGGGGGGGTTCCGAGGGGAGATACGCAGTATTTT.

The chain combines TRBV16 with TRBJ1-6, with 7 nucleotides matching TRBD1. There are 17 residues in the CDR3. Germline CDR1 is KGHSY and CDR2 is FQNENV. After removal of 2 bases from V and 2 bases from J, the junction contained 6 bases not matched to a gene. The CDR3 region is CASSQQGEATYNSPLHF. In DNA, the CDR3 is TGTGCCAGCAGCCAACAGGGGGAGGCAACCTATAATTCACCCCTCCACTTT.

As DNA, the CDR3 is TGCGCCAGCAGTGAGTCGACGAGACTAGCGGGGGGGAGCTCCTACAATGAGCAGTTCTTC. It translates to CASSESTRLAGGSSYNEQFF. J is TRBJ2-1 and V is TRBV10-2, with 14 bases lining up with TRBD2. Looked up from germline, CDR1 is WSHSY and CDR2 is SAAADI. Trimming removed 0 bases from V and 0 bases from J; junction bases left unmatched: 7. CDR3 length: 20 amino acids.

CDR3 bases: TGTGCCAGCAGCCCCACCAAGGAGAATGAAAAACTGTTTTTT. Protein: CASSPTKENEKLFF. This sequence joins TRBV7-9 and TRBJ1-4; D is undetermined. V lost 5 bases to trimming and J lost 5 bases, with 12 bases between them. Looked up from germline, CDR1 is SEHNR and CDR2 is FQNEAQ (reference sequence). This CDR3 region has 14 residues.

The CDR3 DNA is TGTGCCAGCAGTTACTCGATACAGGGCGGTCAGCCCCAGCATTTT. Residues: CASSYSIQGGQPQHF. The rearrangement links TRBV6-2 or TRBV6-3 to TRBJ1-5; weak D call: TRBD1 (6 bases). The CDR3 contains 15 residues. V was clipped by 0 bases and J by 6 bases, with 12 bases between them. Germline V CDR1 and CDR2: MNHEY, SVGEGT.

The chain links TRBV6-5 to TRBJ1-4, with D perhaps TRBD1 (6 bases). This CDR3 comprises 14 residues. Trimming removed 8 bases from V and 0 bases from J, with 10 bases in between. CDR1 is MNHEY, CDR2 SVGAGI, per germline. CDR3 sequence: CASRRTATNEKLFF. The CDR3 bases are TGTGCCAGCCGGCGGACAGCAACTAATGAAAAACTGTTTTTT.

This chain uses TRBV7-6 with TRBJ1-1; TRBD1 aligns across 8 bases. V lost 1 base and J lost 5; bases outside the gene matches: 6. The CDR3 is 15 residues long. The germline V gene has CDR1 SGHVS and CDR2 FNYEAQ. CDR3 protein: CASSLGQGTRTEAFF. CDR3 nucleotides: TGTGCCAGCAGCTTAGGACAGGGGACGAGAACTGAAGCTTTCTTT. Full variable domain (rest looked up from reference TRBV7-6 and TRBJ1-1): GAGVSQSPRYKVTKRGQDVALRCDPISGHVSLYWYRQALGQGPEFLTYFNYEAQQDKSGLPNDRFSAERPEGSISTLTIQRTEQRDSAMYRCASSLGQGTRTEAFFGQGTRLTVV.

The CDR3 protein is CASSYGGRGAYEQYF. For the CDR3, the DNA is TGTGCCAGTAGTTATGGTGGACGGGGGGCCTACGAGCAGTACTTC. The chain has TRBV19 and TRBJ2-7; 7 bases are a match to TRBD2. With 5 bases clipped from V and 2 bases from J, the junction kept 9 bases outside the gene matches. CDR1 is LNHDA and CDR2 is SQIVND in the germline V gene (reference sequence). The CDR3 is 15 amino acids.

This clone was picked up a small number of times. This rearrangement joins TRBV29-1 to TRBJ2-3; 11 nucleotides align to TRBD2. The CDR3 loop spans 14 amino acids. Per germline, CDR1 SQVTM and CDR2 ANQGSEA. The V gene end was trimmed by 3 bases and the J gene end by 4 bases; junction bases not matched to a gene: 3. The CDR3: CSVDGTSGADTQYF. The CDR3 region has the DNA TGCAGCGTTGACGGGACTAGCGGAGCAGATACGCAGTATTTT.

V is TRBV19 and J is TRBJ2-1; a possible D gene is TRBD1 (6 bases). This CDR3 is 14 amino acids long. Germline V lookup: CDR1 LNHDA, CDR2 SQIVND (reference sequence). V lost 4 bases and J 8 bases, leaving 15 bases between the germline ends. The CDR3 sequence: CASSTGQLVDEQFF. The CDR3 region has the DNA TGTGCCAGTAGTACCGGACAGCTGGTGGATGAGCAGTTCTTC.

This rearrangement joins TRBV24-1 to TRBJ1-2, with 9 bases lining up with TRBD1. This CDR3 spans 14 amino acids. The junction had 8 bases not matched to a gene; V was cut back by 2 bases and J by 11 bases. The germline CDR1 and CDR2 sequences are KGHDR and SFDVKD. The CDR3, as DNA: TGTGCCACCAGTGATTCCGGGACAGGGATGAGGTACACCTTC. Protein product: CATSDSGTGMRYTF.

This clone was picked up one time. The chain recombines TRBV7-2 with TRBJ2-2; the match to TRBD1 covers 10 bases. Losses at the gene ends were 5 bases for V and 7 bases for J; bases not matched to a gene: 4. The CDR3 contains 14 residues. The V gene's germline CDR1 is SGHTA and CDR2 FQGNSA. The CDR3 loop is CASSLTGGGGELFF. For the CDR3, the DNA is TGTGCCAGCAGCCTGACAGGGGGCGGCGGGGAGCTGTTTTTT. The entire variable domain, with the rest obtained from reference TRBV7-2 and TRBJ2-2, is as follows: GAGVSQSPSNKVTEKGKDVELRCDPISGHTALYWYRQSLGQGLEFLIYFQGNSAPDKSGLPSDRFSAERTGGSVSTLTIQRTQQEDSAVYLCASSLTGGGGELFFGEGSRLTVL.

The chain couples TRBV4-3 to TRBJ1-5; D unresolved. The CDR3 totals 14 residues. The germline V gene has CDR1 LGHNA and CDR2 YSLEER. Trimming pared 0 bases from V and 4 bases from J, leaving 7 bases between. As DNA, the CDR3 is TGCGCCAGCAGCCAAGAACAGAATAATCAGCCCCAGCATTTT. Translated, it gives CASSQEQNNQPQHF.

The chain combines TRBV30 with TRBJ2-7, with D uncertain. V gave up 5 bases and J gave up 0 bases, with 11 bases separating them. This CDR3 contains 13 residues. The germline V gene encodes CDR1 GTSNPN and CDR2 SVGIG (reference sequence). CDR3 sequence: CAWCQDSSYEQYF. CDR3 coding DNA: TGTGCCTGGTGCCAGGATAGCTCCTACGAGCAGTACTTC.

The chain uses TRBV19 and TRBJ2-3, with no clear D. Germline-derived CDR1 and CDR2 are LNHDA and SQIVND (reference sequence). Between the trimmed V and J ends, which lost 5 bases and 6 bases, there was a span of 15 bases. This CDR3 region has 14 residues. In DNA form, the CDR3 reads TGTGCCAGTAGTCCCTCGTCCTCTCAGGATACGCAGTATTTT. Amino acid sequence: CASSPSSSQDTQYF.

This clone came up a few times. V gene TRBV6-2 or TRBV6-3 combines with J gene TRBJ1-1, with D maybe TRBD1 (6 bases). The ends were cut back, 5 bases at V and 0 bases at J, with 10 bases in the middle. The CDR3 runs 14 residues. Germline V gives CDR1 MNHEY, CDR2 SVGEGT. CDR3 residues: CASSRGQLNTEAFF. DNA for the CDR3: TGTGCCAGCAGTCGAGGACAGCTGAACACTGAAGCTTTCTTT.

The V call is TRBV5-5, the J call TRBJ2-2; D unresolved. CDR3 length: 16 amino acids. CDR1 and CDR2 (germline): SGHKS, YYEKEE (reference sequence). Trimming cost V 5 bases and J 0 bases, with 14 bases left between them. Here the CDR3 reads CASSQFVNTNTGELFF. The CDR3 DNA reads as TGTGCCAGCAGTCAGTTCGTGAACACGAACACCGGGGAGCTGTTTTTT.